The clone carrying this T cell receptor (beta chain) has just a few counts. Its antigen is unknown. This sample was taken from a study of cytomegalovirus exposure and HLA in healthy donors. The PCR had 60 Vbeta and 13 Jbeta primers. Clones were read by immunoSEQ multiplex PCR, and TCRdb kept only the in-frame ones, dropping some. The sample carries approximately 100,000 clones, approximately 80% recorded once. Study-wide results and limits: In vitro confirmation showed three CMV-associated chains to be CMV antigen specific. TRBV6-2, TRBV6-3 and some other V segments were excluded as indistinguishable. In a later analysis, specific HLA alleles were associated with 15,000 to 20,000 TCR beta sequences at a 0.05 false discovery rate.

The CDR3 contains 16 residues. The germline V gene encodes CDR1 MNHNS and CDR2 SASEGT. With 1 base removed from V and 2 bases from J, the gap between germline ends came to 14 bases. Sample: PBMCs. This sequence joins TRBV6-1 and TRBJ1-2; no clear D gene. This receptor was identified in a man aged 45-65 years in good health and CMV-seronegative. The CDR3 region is CASSEVYNNPNYGYTF. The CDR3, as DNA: TGTGCCAGCAGTGAAGTATACAACAACCCCAACTATGGCTACACCTTC.